The clone carrying this T cell receptor (beta chain) was seen a few times. The antigen is not known. The data belong to a study of metastatic and nonmetastatic thyroid tumors. The study, taken as a whole, reports: The reported finding was significantly higher TCR beta diversity in malignant thyroid tumors relative to benign nodules, in blood and tumor.

In germline, CDR1 is MDHEN, CDR2 SYDVKM. Deletions cut 2 bases from V and 1 base from J, with 11 bases between. The length of the CDR3 is 15 residues. Treatment of any kind had been given to no patient before thyroid surgery. Per the original data handling: A classifier for distant metastasis in papillary thyroid cancer was constructed using CDR3 differences observed across clinicopathological groups. TCRdb re-clonotyped the PCR reads through MiXCR. The V and J calls shown here were made by TCRdb, not taken from the authors' results. The sample lists about 9,400 clones; approximately 31% were seen once.

Specimen: adjacent normal tissue. The receptor was derived from a female donor with papillary thyroid cancer or a benign thyroid nodule (not recorded which). Some clones in this sample may be carry-over from other donors' samples. V and J are TRBV28 and TRBJ1-2, with D maybe TRBD1 (5 bases). The CDR3 reads CASSLRRDYNYGYTF. The CDR3 nucleotides are TGTGCCAGCAGTTTACGCAGGGACTATAACTATGGCTACACCTTC.